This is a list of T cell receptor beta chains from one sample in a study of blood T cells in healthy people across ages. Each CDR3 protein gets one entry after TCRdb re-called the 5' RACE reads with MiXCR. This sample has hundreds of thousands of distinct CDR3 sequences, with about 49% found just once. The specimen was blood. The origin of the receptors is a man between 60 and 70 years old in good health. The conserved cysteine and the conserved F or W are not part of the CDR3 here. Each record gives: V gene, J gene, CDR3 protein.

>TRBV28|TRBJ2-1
ASSLARPRCEQF
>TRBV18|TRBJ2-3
ASSSAEADTQY
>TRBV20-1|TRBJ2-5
SARDVGLAGKQETQY
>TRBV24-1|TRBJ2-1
ATRGQGEGEQF
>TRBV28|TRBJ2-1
ASSLLFSEGKYNEQF
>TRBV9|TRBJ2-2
ASSVAGGGGTGELF
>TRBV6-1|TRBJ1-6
ASRPGQSPLH
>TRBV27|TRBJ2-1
ASSLQAWGGNEQF
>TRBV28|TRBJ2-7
ASREEGIGSYEQY
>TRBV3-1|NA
ASSPQSGSGGAGQF
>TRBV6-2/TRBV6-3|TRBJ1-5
ASKDVLLSNQPQH
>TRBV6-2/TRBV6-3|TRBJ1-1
ANSDAISGTEAF
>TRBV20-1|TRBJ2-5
SARMVAGGETQY
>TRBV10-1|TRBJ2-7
ASSVSSPPYEQY
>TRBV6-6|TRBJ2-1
ASTLTSAYSEQF
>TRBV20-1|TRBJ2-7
SAREAGRSPEQY
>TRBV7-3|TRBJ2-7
ASSLGGQGHEQY
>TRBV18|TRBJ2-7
ASSQGSRALGEQY
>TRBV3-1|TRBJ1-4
ASSPTSGKLF
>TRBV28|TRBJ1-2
ASSLPDRDYGYT
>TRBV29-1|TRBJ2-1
SVVSGGSYNEQF
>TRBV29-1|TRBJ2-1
SFLRGIVASIGNEQF
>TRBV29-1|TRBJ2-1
SGERSYNEQF
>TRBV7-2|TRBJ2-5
ASSTRGLAGVETQY
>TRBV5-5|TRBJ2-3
ASSLDTRTDTQY
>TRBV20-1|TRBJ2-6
SARGGLPGANVLT
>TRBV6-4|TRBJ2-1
ASSDWPGGSEQF
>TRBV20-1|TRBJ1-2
SAPGGFDGYT
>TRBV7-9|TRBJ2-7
ATSVETYEQY
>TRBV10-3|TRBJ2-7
AIGQASSYEQY
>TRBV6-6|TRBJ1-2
ASRPTGKNYGYT
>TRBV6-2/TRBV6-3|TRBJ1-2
ASSYPGLSYGYT
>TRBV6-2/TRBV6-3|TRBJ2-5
ASSPRLAGGPGRETQY
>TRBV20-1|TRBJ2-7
SAARDSGSYEQY
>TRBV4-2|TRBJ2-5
ASSQDRTSGQETQY
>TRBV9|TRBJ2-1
ASSVGPSGRGNEQF
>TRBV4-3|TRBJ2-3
ASSQSGTGGVDTQY
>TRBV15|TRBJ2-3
ATSRDPHGGDTQY
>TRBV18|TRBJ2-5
ASSPLAGAIQETQY
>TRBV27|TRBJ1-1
ASSPRTMNTEAF
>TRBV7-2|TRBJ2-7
ASSLDASGTREQY
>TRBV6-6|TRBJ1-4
ASRGGEKLF
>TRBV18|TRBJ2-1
ASSPPRGLGNEQF
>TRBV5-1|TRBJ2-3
ASRLEGGWRDTQY
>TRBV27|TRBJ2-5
ASNPPEARTSIGGETQY